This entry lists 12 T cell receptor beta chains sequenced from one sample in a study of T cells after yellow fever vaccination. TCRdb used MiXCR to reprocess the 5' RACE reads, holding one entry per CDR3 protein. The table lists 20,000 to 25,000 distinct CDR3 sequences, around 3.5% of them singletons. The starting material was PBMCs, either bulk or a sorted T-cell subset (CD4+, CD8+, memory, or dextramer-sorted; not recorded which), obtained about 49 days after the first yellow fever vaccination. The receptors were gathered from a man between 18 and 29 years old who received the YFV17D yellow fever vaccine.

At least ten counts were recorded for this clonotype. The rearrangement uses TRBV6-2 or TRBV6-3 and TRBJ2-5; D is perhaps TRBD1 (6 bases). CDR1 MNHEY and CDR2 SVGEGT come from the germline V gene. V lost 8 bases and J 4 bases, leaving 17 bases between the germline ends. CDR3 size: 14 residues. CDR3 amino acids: CASRSTGIGETQYF. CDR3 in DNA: TGTGCCAGCCGGTCCACAGGGATAGGAGAGACCCAGTACTTC.

The CDR3 is CARGPGTSGGLATGELFF. In DNA form, the CDR3 reads TGTGCCAGGGGCCCGGGGACCAGCGGGGGACTTGCCACCGGGGAGCTGTTTTTT. The chain recombines TRBV5-2 with TRBJ2-2; TRBD2 was called by the table and not checked on the DNA. TRBV5-2 is a known pseudogene. The CDR3 consists of 18 residues.

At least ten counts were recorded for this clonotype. The CDR3 reads CASSPRATQMNTEAFF. The CDR3 DNA reads TGTGCCAGCAGTCCCCGTGCGACACAGATGAACACTGAAGCTTTCTTT. The rearrangement joins TRBV12-3 or TRBV12-4 to TRBJ1-1; D call uncertain. The CDR3 spans 16 residues. Trimming pared 5 bases from V and 0 bases from J, leaving 16 bases between.

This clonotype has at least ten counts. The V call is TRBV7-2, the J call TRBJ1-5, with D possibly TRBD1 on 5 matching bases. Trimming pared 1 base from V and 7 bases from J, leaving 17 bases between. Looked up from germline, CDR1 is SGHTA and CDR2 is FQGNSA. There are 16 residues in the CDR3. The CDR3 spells CASSLGSRGSGQPQHF. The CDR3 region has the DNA TGTGCCAGCAGCTTAGGTTCGCGGGGCTCCGGCCAGCCCCAGCATTTT.

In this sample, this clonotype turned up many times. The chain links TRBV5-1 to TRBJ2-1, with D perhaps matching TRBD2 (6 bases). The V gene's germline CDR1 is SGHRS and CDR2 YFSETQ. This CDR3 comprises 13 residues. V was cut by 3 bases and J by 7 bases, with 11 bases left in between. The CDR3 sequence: CASSSGGLNEQFF. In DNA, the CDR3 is TGCGCCAGCAGCTCCGGAGGACTAAATGAGCAGTTCTTC.

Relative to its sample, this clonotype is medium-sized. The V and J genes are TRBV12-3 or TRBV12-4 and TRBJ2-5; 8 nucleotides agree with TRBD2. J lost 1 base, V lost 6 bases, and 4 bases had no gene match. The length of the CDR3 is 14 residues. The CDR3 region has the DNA TGTGCCAGCAGCTTAACTAGCGGCCAAGAGACCCAGTACTTC. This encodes CASSLTSGQETQYF.

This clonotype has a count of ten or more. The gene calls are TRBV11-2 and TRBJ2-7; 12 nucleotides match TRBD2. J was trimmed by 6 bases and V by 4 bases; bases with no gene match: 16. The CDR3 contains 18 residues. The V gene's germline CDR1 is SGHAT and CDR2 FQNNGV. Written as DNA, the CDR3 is TGTGCCAGCAGCTCGCGGGGAGGACTAGCGGGGTTATCGGGCGAGCAGTACTTC. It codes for CASSSRGGLAGLSGEQYF.

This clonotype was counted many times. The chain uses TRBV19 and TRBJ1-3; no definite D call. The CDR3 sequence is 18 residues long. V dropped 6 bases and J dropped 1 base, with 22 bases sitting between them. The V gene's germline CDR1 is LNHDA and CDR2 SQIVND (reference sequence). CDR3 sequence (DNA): TGTGCCAGTAGACGACCACCCGGTTTGCCCCCGTCTGGAAACACCATATATTTT. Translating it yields CASRRPPGLPPSGNTIYF.

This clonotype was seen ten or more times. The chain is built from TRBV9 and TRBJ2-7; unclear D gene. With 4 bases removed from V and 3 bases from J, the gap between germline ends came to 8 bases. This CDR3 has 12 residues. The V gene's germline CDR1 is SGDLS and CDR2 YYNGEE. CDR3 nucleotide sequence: TGTGCCAGCAGCCCAGGCTTCTACGAGCAGTACTTC. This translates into CASSPGFYEQYF.

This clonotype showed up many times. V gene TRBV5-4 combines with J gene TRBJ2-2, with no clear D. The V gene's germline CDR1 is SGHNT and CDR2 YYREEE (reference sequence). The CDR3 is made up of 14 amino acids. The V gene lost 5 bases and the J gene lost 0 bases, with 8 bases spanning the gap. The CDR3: CASRPDPNTGELFF. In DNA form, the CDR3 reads TGTGCCAGCAGACCGGACCCGAACACCGGGGAGCTGTTTTTT.

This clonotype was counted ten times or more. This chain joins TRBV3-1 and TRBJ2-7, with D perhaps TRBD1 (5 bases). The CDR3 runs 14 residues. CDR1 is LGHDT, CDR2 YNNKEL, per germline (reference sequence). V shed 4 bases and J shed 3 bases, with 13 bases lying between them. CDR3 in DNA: TGTGCCAGCAGCCCCAGGGCCCTGGTCTACGAGCAGTACTTC. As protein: CASSPRALVYEQYF.

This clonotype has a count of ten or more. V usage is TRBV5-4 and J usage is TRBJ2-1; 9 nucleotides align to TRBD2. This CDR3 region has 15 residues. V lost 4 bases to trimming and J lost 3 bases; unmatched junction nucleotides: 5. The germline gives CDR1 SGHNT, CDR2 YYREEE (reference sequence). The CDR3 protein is CASSHSGGYYNEQFF. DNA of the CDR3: TGTGCCAGCAGCCATAGCGGGGGCTACTACAATGAGCAGTTCTTC.